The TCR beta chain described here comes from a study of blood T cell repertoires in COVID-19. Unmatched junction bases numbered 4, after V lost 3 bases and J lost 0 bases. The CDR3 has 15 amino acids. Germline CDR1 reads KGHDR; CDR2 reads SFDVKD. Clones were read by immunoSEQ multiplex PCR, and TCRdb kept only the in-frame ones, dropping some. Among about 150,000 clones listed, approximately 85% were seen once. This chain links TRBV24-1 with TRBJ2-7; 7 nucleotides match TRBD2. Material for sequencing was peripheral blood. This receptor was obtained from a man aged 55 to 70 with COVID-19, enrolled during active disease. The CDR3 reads CATSDRSSGSYEQYF. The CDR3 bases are TGTGCCACCAGTGATCGGTCTAGCGGCTCCTACGAGCAGTACTTC.